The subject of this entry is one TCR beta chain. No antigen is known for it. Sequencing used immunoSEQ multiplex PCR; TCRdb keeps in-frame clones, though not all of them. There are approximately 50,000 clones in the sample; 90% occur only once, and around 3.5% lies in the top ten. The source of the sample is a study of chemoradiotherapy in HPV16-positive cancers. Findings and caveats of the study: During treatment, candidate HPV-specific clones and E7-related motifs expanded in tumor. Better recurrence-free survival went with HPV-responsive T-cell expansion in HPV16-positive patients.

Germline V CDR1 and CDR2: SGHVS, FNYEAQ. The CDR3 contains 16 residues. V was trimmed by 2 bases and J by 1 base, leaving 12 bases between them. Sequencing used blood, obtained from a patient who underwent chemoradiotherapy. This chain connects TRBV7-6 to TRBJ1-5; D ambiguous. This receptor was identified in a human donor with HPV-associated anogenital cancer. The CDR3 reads CASSLIPLRSNQPQHF. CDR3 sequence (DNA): TGTGCCAGCAGCTTAATCCCCCTCCGGAGCAATCAGCCCCAGCATTTT.